This T cell receptor (beta chain) was recorded in a study of T cell responses to AZD1222 COVID-19 vaccine. On this clone itself: Its antigen remains unidentified.

Study outcomes and limitations: In all cases, repertoires were sampled only after the peak T cell response.

Only in-frame clones appear in the TCRdb table, and some are missing; sequencing was by immunoSEQ multiplex PCR. The sample carries about 180,000 clones, around 88% recorded once. From germline, CDR1 is LNHNV and CDR2 YYDKDF (reference sequence). The V end lost 0 bases, the J end lost 6 bases, and 9 bases lay between the germline ends. CDR3 length equals 15 residues. The sample was peripheral blood, taken on day 0 of AZD1222 vaccination. J is TRBJ2-6 and V is TRBV15; a weak D match, TRBD2 (5 bases). The source of this sequence is an adult in good health. CDR3 sequence reads: CATSRDGVTANVLTF. CDR3 DNA: TGTGCCACCAGCAGAGACGGGGTTACGGCCAACGTCCTGACTTTC.